The next 24 T cell receptor beta chains were all read from a single sample in a study of CD8 T cells in ankylosing spondylitis. These TCRs' antigens remain unknown. Regarding the study as a whole: One TCR beta motif, made up of eight highly homologous variants, appeared characteristic of ankylosing spondylitis blood.

Via MiXCR, TCRdb re-called the 5' RACE reads, giving one row per CDR3 protein. Of more than 600,000 distinct CDR3 sequences detected, 19% appear once; the ten largest clones hold approximately 18%. Sequencing input: blood, either unsorted or a sorted T cell fraction (not recorded which). The receptors here all came from a male donor with ankylosing spondylitis.

This sequence joins TRBV27 and TRBJ2-1; 9 bases align to TRBD1. V was pared by 6 bases and J by 6 bases, with 9 bases of the junction left unmatched. There are 15 residues in the CDR3. The germline gives CDR1 MNHEY, CDR2 SMNVEV (reference sequence). CDR3: CASSKGQGLFNEQFF. CDR3 coding DNA: TGTGCCAGCAGCAAGGGACAGGGTCTTTTCAATGAGCAGTTCTTC.

There are a few counts of this clonotype. The J gene is TRBJ2-3, the V gene TRBV20-1; 11 bases line up with TRBD1. CDR3 length: 15 residues. V lost 5 bases to trimming and J lost 1 base; unmatched junction nucleotides: 5. The germline V gene encodes CDR1 DFQATT and CDR2 SNEGSKA (reference sequence). CDR3 bases: TGCAGTGCTTATGGGGGACAGGGGGGCACAGATACGCAGTATTTT. Its protein is CSAYGGQGGTDTQYF.

This sequence joins TRBV6-1 and TRBJ2-2; D gene unclear. This CDR3 contains 14 residues. Deletions cut 6 bases from V and 0 bases from J, with 8 bases between. Germline V gene data show CDR1 as MNHNS and CDR2 as SASEGT. CDR3 nucleotide sequence: TGTGCCAGCAGGGCTACACCGAACACCGGGGAGCTGTTTTTT. Translation: CASRATPNTGELFF.

This chain connects TRBV19 to TRBJ2-5; 7 bases agree with TRBD1. Germline V gives CDR1 LNHDA, CDR2 SQIVND (reference sequence). Trimming at V came to 3 bases and at J to 1 base, leaving 8 bases not matched to a gene. The CDR3 has 16 amino acids. Here the CDR3 DNA reads TGTGCCAGTAGTATCCGACCGGGACAGATCCAAGAGACCCAGTACTTC. Protein: CASSIRPGQIQETQYF.

The chain links TRBV9 to TRBJ2-7, with TRBD1 matching 11 bases. Germline V gives CDR1 SGDLS, CDR2 YYNGEE. Germline trimming cut 3 bases from V and 7 bases from J; bases unmatched to any gene: 12. CDR3 length equals 16 residues. The CDR3 region has the DNA TGTGCCAGCAGCGAACTTGACGGACAGGGGGCAAGGGAGCAGTACTTC. Its translation is CASSELDGQGAREQYF.

This clonotype has more than one count but fewer than ten. The chain joins TRBV12-3 or TRBV12-4 to TRBJ1-6, with D possibly being TRBD1 (6 bases). V was trimmed by 4 bases and J by 3 bases, leaving 16 bases between them. The CDR3 loop spans 17 amino acids. The CDR3 nucleotides read TGTGCCAGCAGTTGGGGGGGCCAGAGACTCTATAATTCACCCCTCCACTTT. Its protein product is CASSWGGQRLYNSPLHF.

This clonotype was counted between two and nine times. The chain couples TRBV4-2 to TRBJ1-4; TRBD1 is a possible D gene (5 bases). The CDR3 runs 22 residues. Germline lookup yields CDR1 LGHNA and CDR2 YNFKEQ. V was shortened by 4 bases and J by 3 bases, with 33 bases between the two germline ends. CDR3 nucleotides: TGTGCCAGCAGCCCTGCCCGAATAGGACAATCCGGAGGGTCAACTTCTAATGAAAAACTGTTTTTT. Translating it yields CASSPARIGQSGGSTSNEKLFF.

The chain combines TRBV6-2 or TRBV6-3 with TRBJ1-5, with D unclear. The CDR3 totals 13 residues. Trimming took 2 bases from V and 5 from J, leaving 7 bases between them. CDR1 and CDR2 (germline): MNHEY, SVGEGT. The CDR3 loop is CASSYVGHQPQHF. The CDR3 bases are TGTGCCAGCAGTTACGTCGGCCATCAGCCCCAGCATTTT.

The genes are TRBV6-2 or TRBV6-3 and TRBJ2-1, with 7 bases lining up with TRBD1. The V gene end was trimmed by 6 bases and the J gene end by 6 bases; junction bases not matched to a gene: 8. Germline V CDR1 and CDR2: MNHEY, SVGEGT. The CDR3 is made up of 14 amino acids. CDR3 loop: CASRLGTEVNEQFF. The CDR3 nucleotides are TGTGCCAGCAGACTAGGGACAGAGGTCAATGAGCAGTTCTTC.

This chain connects TRBV7-2 to TRBJ1-5; unclear D gene. This CDR3 contains 13 residues. Germline V gene sequence: CDR1 SGHTA, CDR2 FQGNSA. V lost 2 bases, J lost 5 bases, and 7 bases lay in between. CDR3 sequence reads: CASSLRWHQPQHF. CDR3 DNA: TGTGCCAGCAGCTTACGGTGGCATCAGCCCCAGCATTTT.

This rearrangement joins TRBV7-2 to TRBJ2-7; the D is unclear. V lost 0 bases to trimming and J lost 2 bases, with 20 bases between them. Germline values: CDR1 SGHTA, CDR2 FQGNSA. The CDR3 has 18 amino acids. The CDR3 region is CASSLAPSTSGPTYEQYF. CDR3 DNA: TGTGCCAGCAGCTTAGCCCCGAGTACATCCGGGCCAACCTACGAGCAGTACTTC.

This clonotype was observed many times. The chain couples TRBV4-1 to TRBJ1-1, with unresolved D. CDR3 length: 12 residues. Germline V gives CDR1 MGHRA, CDR2 YSYEKL. V dropped 0 bases and J dropped 11 bases, with 10 bases sitting between them. The CDR3 protein is CASSQDVRPAFF. CDR3 DNA: TGCGCCAGCAGCCAAGATGTGAGACCGGCTTTCTTT.

In this sample, this clonotype turned up a few times. J is TRBJ2-5 and V is TRBV7-2; D may match TRBD1 or TRBD2 (6 bases each). Trimming stripped 2 bases from V and 6 bases from J, with 13 bases between. The CDR3 sequence is 14 residues long. Germline V CDR1 and CDR2: SGHTA, FQGNSA. CDR3 bases: TGTGCCAGCAGCTTAAATTCGGGGGCCAAGACCCAGTACTTC. It encodes CASSLNSGAKTQYF.

The gene calls are TRBV5-4 and TRBJ1-6; no clear D. The CDR3 is made up of 20 amino acids. The germline gives CDR1 SGHNT, CDR2 YYREEE (reference sequence). V was pared by 0 bases and J by 4 bases, with 23 bases between. The CDR3 nucleotides are TGTGCCAGCAGCTTGGTCCCGCCCGAGGCGAACCACGCTTATAATTCACCCCTCCACTTT. Its translation: CASSLVPPEANHAYNSPLHF.

This clonotype was seen a few times. J is TRBJ2-3 and V is TRBV9, with 13 bases fitting TRBD2. There are 18 residues in the CDR3. The trim removed 0 bases at V and 4 bases at J, leaving 8 bases unmatched. Germline CDR1 SGDLS, CDR2 YYNGEE. CDR3 amino acids: CASSVGTSGSYGADTQYF. The CDR3 DNA is TGTGCCAGCAGCGTAGGGACTAGCGGGAGTTACGGCGCAGATACGCAGTATTTT.

The V and J genes are TRBV13 and TRBJ1-4; no firm D call. The ends were cut back, 7 bases at V and 8 bases at J, with 17 bases in the middle. Germline lookup yields CDR1 PRHDT and CDR2 FYEKMQ (reference sequence). This CDR3 has 14 amino acids. The CDR3 nucleotides are TGTGCCAGCATGGGCCCGCCTAATCTCGAAAAACTGTTTTTT. Translation gives CASMGPPNLEKLFF.

This clonotype has just a few counts. This sequence joins TRBV15 and TRBJ2-5; TRBD2 matches at 8 bases. The J segment lost 4 bases and the V segment lost 5 bases, leaving 6 bases of the junction unmatched. This CDR3 spans 14 amino acids. From germline, CDR1 is LNHNV and CDR2 YYDKDF (reference sequence). The DNA for the CDR3 is TGTGCCACCAGCTCAACGGGGGGGCGAGAGACCCAGTACTTC. This translates into CATSSTGGRETQYF. The full variable domain, in which reference TRBV15 and TRBJ2-5 provide the parts outside the CDR3, is DAMVIQNPRYQVTQFGKPVTLSCSQTLNHNVMYWYQQKSSQAPKLLFHYYDKDFNNEADTPDNFQSRRPNTSFCFLDIRSPGLGDTAMYLCATSSTGGRETQYFGPGTRLLVL.

This clonotype was seen a handful of times. The chain has TRBV5-1 and TRBJ1-1; the D is unclear. The length of the CDR3 is 15 residues. The germline V gene has CDR1 SGHRS and CDR2 YFSETQ. V was cut by 2 bases and J by 1 base, with 12 bases left in between. CDR3 loop: CASSLIPGTNTEAFF. CDR3 bases: TGCGCCAGCAGCTTAATCCCAGGAACGAACACTGAAGCTTTCTTT.

This rearrangement joins TRBV20-1 to TRBJ1-2, with D possibly matching TRBD1 (6 bases). The CDR3 totals 13 residues. The V end was cut by 6 bases, the J end by 7 bases, with 18 bases between. CDR1 is DFQATT, CDR2 SNEGSKA, per germline (reference sequence). The DNA for the CDR3 is TGCAGTGCCCAAGGATGGGGGGGCTCTGGCTACACCTTC. Translation: CSAQGWGGSGYTF.

The V call is TRBV2, the J call TRBJ2-1, with TRBD2 matching over 7 bases. Trimming at V came to 9 bases and at J to 4 bases, leaving 12 bases not matched to a gene. There are 15 residues in the CDR3. Germline V gene lookup returns CDR1 SNHLY and CDR2 FYNNEI. The CDR3 spells CASDYLGGGYNEQFF. DNA for the CDR3: TGTGCCAGTGACTACCTGGGGGGGGGTTACAATGAGCAGTTCTTC.

The sample holds a few counts of this clonotype. The V and J genes are TRBV7-9 and TRBJ2-1; unclear D gene. Trimming left V 5 bases short and J 7 bases short, with 12 bases between. The CDR3 is made up of 13 amino acids. In germline, CDR1 is SEHNR, CDR2 FQNEAQ (reference sequence). The DNA of the CDR3 is TGTGCCAGCAGCCCGGGTGAGACAAATGAGCAGTTCTTC. Encoded protein: CASSPGETNEQFF.

The rearrangement uses TRBV5-1 and TRBJ2-1, with D possibly TRBD2 on 6 matching bases. Trimming removed 6 bases from V and 4 bases from J, with 14 bases in between. The CDR3 has 14 residues. The germline CDR1 and CDR2 sequences are SGHRS and YFSETQ. CDR3 loop: CASNGLEGYNEQFF. Written as DNA, the CDR3 is TGCGCCAGCAACGGGTTGGAGGGTTACAATGAGCAGTTCTTC.

In this sample, this clonotype turned up a few times. The CDR3 DNA is TGCGCCAGCAGTGGGCTCACGAACCTCAATGAGCAGTTCTTC. This codes for CASSGLTNLNEQFF. The V call is TRBV10-1, the J call TRBJ2-1; no reliable D call. Germline V lookup: CDR1 WNHNN, CDR2 SYGVQD (reference sequence). V was clipped by 4 bases and J by 6 bases, with 13 bases between them. CDR3 length equals 14 residues.

The rearrangement uses TRBV5-6 and TRBJ2-7, with D unclear. This CDR3 is built from 14 residues. V dropped 1 base and J dropped 3 bases, with 11 bases sitting between them. Germline V gives CDR1 SGHDT, CDR2 YYEEEE. CDR3 in amino acids: CASSLTLTGYEQYF. In DNA form, the CDR3 reads TGTGCCAGCAGCTTGACCCTCACGGGCTACGAGCAGTACTTC.